What follows is one T cell receptor beta chain and its context. Clones were read by immunoSEQ multiplex PCR, and TCRdb kept only the in-frame ones, dropping some. There are a few hundred thousand clones in the sample; about 86% occur only once, and approximately 4.5% lies in the top ten. The source of the sample is a study of blood T cell repertoires in COVID-19. Trimming at V came to 0 bases and at J to 6 bases, leaving 10 bases not matched to a gene. The CDR3 consists of 16 residues. Looked up from germline, CDR1 is SNHLY and CDR2 is FYNNEI. Sequencing was done on a sample of PBMCs or T cells enriched from blood (not recorded which). This chain uses TRBV2 with TRBJ2-5; 7 positions match TRBD1. The receptor was derived from a young man with acute COVID-19. CDR3 nucleotide sequence: TGTGCCAGCAGTGAAGCGACCCTCGGACAGGCAAAGACCCAGTACTTC. Translation: CASSEATLGQAKTQYF.